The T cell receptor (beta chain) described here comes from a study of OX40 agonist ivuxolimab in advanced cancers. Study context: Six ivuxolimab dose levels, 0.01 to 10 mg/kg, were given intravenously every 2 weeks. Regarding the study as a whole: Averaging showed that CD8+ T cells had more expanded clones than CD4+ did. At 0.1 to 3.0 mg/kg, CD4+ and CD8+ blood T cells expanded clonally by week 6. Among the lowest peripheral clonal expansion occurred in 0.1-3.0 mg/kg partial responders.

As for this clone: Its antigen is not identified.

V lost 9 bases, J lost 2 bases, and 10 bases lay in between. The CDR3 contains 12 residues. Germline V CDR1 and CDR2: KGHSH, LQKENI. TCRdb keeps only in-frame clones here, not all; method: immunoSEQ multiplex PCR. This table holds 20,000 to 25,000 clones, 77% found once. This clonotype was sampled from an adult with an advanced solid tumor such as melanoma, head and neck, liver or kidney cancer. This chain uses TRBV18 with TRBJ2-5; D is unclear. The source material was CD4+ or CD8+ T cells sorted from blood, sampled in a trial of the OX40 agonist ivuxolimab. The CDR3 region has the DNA TGTGCCAGTAGTAAAAGTCAAGAGACCCAGTACTTC. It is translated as CASSKSQETQYF.